This T cell receptor (beta chain) was sequenced in a study of tumor-infiltrating lymphocytes in primary liver carcinoma. Study details: Subjects presented with primary liver carcinoma managed by surgical resection.

Per germline, CDR1 SQVTM and CDR2 ANQGSEA. CDR3 length: 13 residues. This clonotype was found once. Its cognate antigen is unknown. The germline gene is not matched at one end of the junction; a read error may be the cause. Unsorted whole blood supplied the RNA, and germline DNA was extracted too. TCR beta cDNA was reverse-transcribed from 450 to 500 ng of total RNA. The reaction used a constant-region primer and ProtoScript II reverse transcriptase. Three nested multiplex PCR rounds, a slightly modified ARM-PCR method, built the TCR beta libraries. Amplification in the first two PCR rounds was performed using TRBV1-TRBV30 forward primers and a C-beta reverse primer for roughly 9 cycles each. TCRdb reprocessed the multiplex PCR reads via MiXCR and lists one record per CDR3 protein. The sample has approximately 210,000 distinct CDR3 sequences; almost 65% are singletons. Study outcomes and limitations: There was no comparison of CD4+ and CD8+ repertoires, as samples were bulk unsorted. Compared with tumor region pairs, tumor-adjacent and tumor-blood pairs overlapped less.

The chain joins TRBV29-1 to TRBJ1-4; D call uncertain. Sequenced sample: peripheral blood. This sequence originates from a woman aged 55-69 years with primary liver carcinoma and hepatitis B virus infection. The CDR3 is CSGKSITNGKLFF. The CDR3 nucleotides are TGCAGCGGAAAATCGATAACTAATGGAAAACTGTTTTTT. Supplemented by reference TRBV29-1 and TRBJ1-4, the full variable domain reads SAVISQKPSRDICQRGTSLTIQCQVDSQVTMMFWYRQQPGQSLTLIATANQGSEATYESGFVIDKFPISRPNLTFSTLTVSNMSPEDSSIYLCSGKSITNGKLFFGSGTQLSVL.